The table lists the clone carrying this T cell receptor beta chain with many counts. What it binds is not known. Using RNA transcripts as the source, TCR beta CDR3 regions were amplified. The HTBI set primed first-round TCR CDR3 RT-PCR. In TCRdb, the multiplex PCR reads were re-called with MiXCR into one record per CDR3 protein. In the table there are a few hundred thousand distinct CDR3 sequences, roughly 13% of which are singletons. The data were obtained in a study of T cells in Graves' hyperthyroidism and ophthalmopathy. Overall study findings and caveats: The model's output predicted ophthalmopathy at a median of around 6.9 months prior to onset. Ophthalmopathy was distinguished from stable hyperthyroidism by 13 V-J signatures.

The definition of stable Graves' hyperthyroidism was no ophthalmopathy progression within 18 months. Patients were excluded for uncontrolled infection, other autoimmune disease, pregnancy or lactation. This receptor was identified in a woman younger than 35 with Graves' hyperthyroidism. The sequenced sample consisted of blood.

The CDR3 nucleotides read TGTGCCAGCAGCCCGTGGGAGACCCAGTACTTC. It encodes CASSPWETQYF. The chain joins TRBV7-2 to TRBJ2-5; the D is unclear. The V end was cut by 5 bases, the J end by 5 bases, with 6 bases between. Germline V CDR1 and CDR2: SGHTA, FQGNSA. This CDR3 region has 11 residues.